A single sample gave rise to the 15 T cell receptor beta chains below, sequenced in a study of blood T cell repertoires in COVID-19. Sequencing was performed with immunoSEQ multiplex PCR; in TCRdb, only in-frame clones are kept and a portion is missing. Here the sample spans hundreds of thousands of clones, 75% to 90% being singletons. Sequencing was carried out using PBMCs or T cells enriched from blood (not recorded which). All receptors come from a man aged 30 to 45 who had recovered from COVID-19.

This chain connects TRBV19 to TRBJ2-2, with D tentatively TRBD2 (7 bases). CDR3 size: 16 residues. The germline V gene has CDR1 LNHDA and CDR2 SQIVND (reference sequence). V lost 6 bases to trimming and J lost 3 bases, with 17 bases between them. The CDR3 DNA is TGTGCCAGTAGCACTCGGCGCGGGGGCGACACCGGGGAGCTGTTTTTT. Amino acid sequence: CASSTRRGGDTGELFF.

In its sample, this clone was seen many times. The sample holds other DNA sequences that translate to the same CDR3. V usage is TRBV6-2 or TRBV6-3 and J usage is TRBJ2-3; unclear D gene. The CDR3 totals 13 residues. Deletions cut 5 bases from V and 2 bases from J, with 8 bases between. Germline values: CDR1 MNHEY, CDR2 SVGEGT. The CDR3 coding sequence is TGTGCCAGCAGTAGAACAGACACAGATACGCAGTATTTT. Its translation is CASSRTDTDTQYF.

This clone was seen just once. This rearrangement joins TRBV9 to TRBJ2-6; no reliable D call. V lost 3 bases and J 2 bases, leaving 6 bases between the germline ends. The CDR3 contains 14 residues. Looked up from germline, CDR1 is SGDLS and CDR2 is YYNGEE. The DNA for the CDR3 is TGTGCCAGCAGCGCCTTTACTGGGGCCAACGTCCTGACTTTC. Amino acid sequence: CASSAFTGANVLTF.

V is TRBV9 and J is TRBJ2-2, with D maybe TRBD1 (5 bases). The CDR3 extends over 15 amino acids. Trimming cost V 0 bases and J 2 bases, with 8 bases left between them. Germline V CDR1 and CDR2: SGDLS, YYNGEE. The CDR3, as DNA: TGTGCCAGCAGCGTAGGACAGAAAAACACCGGGGAGCTGTTTTTT. Translation gives CASSVGQKNTGELFF.

This CDR3 reads CASRSGSGNTIYF. The CDR3 coding sequence is TGTGCCAGCAGGTCAGGCTCTGGAAACACCATATATTTT. The chain recombines TRBV12-3 or TRBV12-4 with TRBJ1-3; D not resolved. CDR3 size: 13 residues. Trimming took off 6 bases at V and 0 bases at J, with 6 bases between the two ends.

V usage is TRBV27 and J usage is TRBJ2-3, with a possible D match to TRBD2 (5 bases). CDR3 length: 13 residues. CDR1 is MNHEY and CDR2 is SMNVEV in the germline V gene (reference sequence). V lost 2 bases to trimming and J lost 5 bases, with 8 bases between them. The CDR3 coding sequence is TGTGCCAGCAGTTTAGGAGCGGAAGATACGCAGTATTTT. Its translation is CASSLGAEDTQYF.

The chain joins TRBV20-1 to TRBJ2-3; TRBD1 aligns across 7 bases. The CDR3 is made up of 16 amino acids. V was clipped by 3 bases and J by 0 bases; unmatched bases: 9. Germline V gene sequence: CDR1 DFQATT, CDR2 SNEGSKA (reference sequence). DNA of the CDR3: TGCAGTGCTAGTAAGGGGGCTAGCACTAGCACAGATACGCAGTATTTT. It codes for CSASKGASTSTDTQYF.

This chain uses TRBV27 with TRBJ2-1; TRBD2 agrees at 7 bases. The CDR3 runs to 14 residues. Per germline, CDR1 MNHEY and CDR2 SMNVEV (reference sequence). V shed 3 bases and J 3 bases; nucleotides not matched to a gene: 2. The chain's CDR3 is CASSFAGDYNEQFF. The CDR3 DNA sequence: TGTGCCAGCAGTTTCGCGGGGGACTACAATGAGCAGTTCTTC.

The chain is built from TRBV29-1 and TRBJ1-2; TRBD1 matches 7 bases. The trim removed 8 bases at V and 6 bases at J, leaving 9 bases unmatched. The CDR3 length is 12 residues. Per germline, CDR1 SQVTM and CDR2 ANQGSEA. This CDR3 reads CSSQGVDHGYTF. DNA for the CDR3: TGCAGCTCCCAGGGGGTTGATCATGGCTACACCTTC.

The rearrangement uses TRBV7-2 and TRBJ2-7; 11 bases line up with TRBD2. CDR1 and CDR2 from the germline V gene are SGHTA and FQGNSA. V trimming: 3 bases; J trimming: 3 bases; junction bases outside the gene matches: 1. The CDR3 runs 14 residues. The CDR3 loop reads CASSLTSGNYEQYF. CDR3 DNA: TGTGCCAGCAGCTTGACTAGCGGGAACTACGAGCAGTACTTC. Together with reference TRBV7-2 and TRBJ2-7, the CDR3 gives the full variable domain: GAGVSQSPSNKVTEKGKDVELRCDPISGHTALYWYRQSLGQGLEFLIYFQGNSAPDKSGLPSDRFSAERTGGSVSTLTIQRTQQEDSAVYLCASSLTSGNYEQYFGPGTRLTVT.

The rearrangement uses TRBV5-5 and TRBJ1-2; weak D call: TRBD1 (6 bases). V was shortened by 4 bases and J by 3 bases, with 16 bases between the two germline ends. In germline, CDR1 is SGHKS, CDR2 YYEKEE (reference sequence). CDR3 size: 15 residues. CDR3 residues: CASSPTAGAHYGYTF. DNA for the CDR3: TGTGCCAGCAGCCCAACAGCAGGGGCGCACTATGGCTACACCTTC.

This clone was picked up a small number of times. The rearrangement joins TRBV3-1 (or the pseudogene TRBV3-2) to TRBJ1-5; tentative D call: TRBD1 (5 bases). This CDR3 is built from 15 residues. V was shortened by 1 base and J by 6 bases, with 13 bases between the two germline ends. The germline V gene has CDR1 LGHDT and CDR2 YNNKEL (reference sequence). The CDR3 DNA reads as TGTGCCAGCAGCCAAGGCAGGAATGGGGCTCAGCCCCAGCATTTT. Its translation is CASSQGRNGAQPQHF.

CDR3 in DNA: TGTGCCAGCTCACCACGACAGCCCTACAATGAGCAGTTCTTC. Its protein product is CASSPRQPYNEQFF. The gene calls are TRBV18 and TRBJ2-1; tentatively, D is TRBD1 (5 bases). The CDR3 is 14 amino acids. The germline V and J ends were trimmed by 1 base and 2 bases, with 6 bases remaining between them. Per germline, CDR1 KGHSH and CDR2 LQKENI. Based on the CDR3 plus reference TRBV18 and TRBJ2-1, the full variable domain is NAGVMQNPRHLVRRRGQEARLRCSPMKGHSHVYWYRQLPEEGLKFMVYLQKENIIDESGMPKERFSAEFPKEGPSILRIQQVVRGDSAAYFCASSPRQPYNEQFFGPGTRLTVL.

The chain joins TRBV7-9 to TRBJ2-5, with 8 nucleotides matching TRBD2. The germline V gene encodes CDR1 SEHNR and CDR2 FQNEAQ (reference sequence). CDR3 length equals 13 residues. Losses at the gene ends were 5 bases for V and 12 bases for J; bases not matched to a gene: 11. The CDR3 loop reads CASSLAGGGPKYF. DNA for the CDR3: TGTGCCAGCAGCCTTGCTGGCGGGGGGCCCAAGTACTTC.

This clone was found once. The J gene is TRBJ2-7, the V gene TRBV4-2, with D unclear. The V and J ends lost 1 base and 4 bases respectively, with 8 bases between them. The CDR3 covers 13 residues. Germline V gives CDR1 LGHNA, CDR2 YNFKEQ. DNA for the CDR3: TGTGCCAGCAGCCAAGGGTTAGAATACGAGCAGTACTTC. Translated, it gives CASSQGLEYEQYF.